The 23 T cell receptor beta chains given below trace back to one sample, sequenced in a study of CD8 T cells in ankylosing spondylitis listed by TCRdb under 2017. The library was generated by 5' RACE. Reads for this sample came from an Illumina HiSeq 2500. TCRdb trimmed public reads at Q25 via fastp, called clones via MiXCR and kept in-frame beta chains. Identical CDR3 protein sequences are pooled into one entry, listed with their most common genes and DNA. The sample table holds under 200,000 distinct CDR3 sequences, of which approximately 13% were seen once. Of the sample, 9.5% to 12% is held by the ten largest clones. The specimen was blood, either unsorted or a sorted T cell fraction (not recorded which). These receptors originate from a female donor with ankylosing spondylitis or in good health (not recorded which).

This clonotype has only a few counts. The chain carries TRBV12-3 or TRBV12-4 and TRBJ1-1; the D is unclear. The CDR3 loop spans 14 amino acids. The V and J ends lost 5 bases and 2 bases respectively, with 12 bases between them. DNA of the CDR3: TGTGCCAGCAGTCCCACAAACAGAAACACTGAAGCTTTCTTT. Translated, it gives CASSPTNRNTEAFF.

The J gene is TRBJ2-3, the V gene TRBV12-3 or TRBV12-4, with 10 nucleotides matching TRBD2. This CDR3 comprises 15 residues. Trimming took 6 bases from V and 5 from J; bases not matched to a gene: 8. The CDR3 loop reads CASSQLAGKGDTQYF. CDR3 DNA: TGTGCCAGCAGCCAACTAGCGGGAAAAGGAGATACGCAGTATTTT.

This clonotype has a handful of counts. V is TRBV10-3 and J is TRBJ2-1, with 10 bases identical to TRBD1. Germline values: CDR1 ENHRY, CDR2 SYGVKD. CDR3 length: 14 amino acids. V gave up 7 bases and J gave up 6 bases; unmatched junction bases: 6. The CDR3 DNA reads TGTGCCATCACCCCCGGACAGGGGGTCAATGAGCAGTTCTTC. Its protein is CAITPGQGVNEQFF.

This clonotype was found a few times. Here the CDR3 reads CASSLRTSGVDTQYF. CDR3 in DNA: TGTGCCAGCAGTTTAAGAACTAGCGGGGTAGATACGCAGTATTTT. The V gene is TRBV28, the J gene TRBJ2-3; TRBD2 agrees at 10 bases. V gave up 2 bases and J gave up 5 bases; unmatched junction bases: 4. The CDR3 sequence is 15 residues long. Germline V CDR1 and CDR2: MDHEN, SYDVKM.

The count of this clonotype is one. This chain connects TRBV12-3 or TRBV12-4 to TRBJ2-3; weak D call: TRBD2 (6 bases). The germline V and J ends were trimmed by 3 bases and 0 bases, with 13 bases remaining between them. The CDR3 length is 16 residues. CDR3 in DNA: TGTGCCAGCAGTTTCGGCACTGGGACTAGCACAGATACGCAGTATTTT. Residues: CASSFGTGTSTDTQYF.

This clonotype was observed a single time. This chain connects TRBV3-1 to TRBJ2-7, with D perhaps TRBD1 (6 bases). This CDR3 is built from 18 residues. Looked up from germline, CDR1 is LGHDT and CDR2 is YNNKEL (reference sequence). The CDR3, as DNA: TGTACCTGCAGCGAGTACAGAATAGGCCAGGGGAAAAACTACGAGCAGTACTTC. Protein: CTCSEYRIGQGKNYEQYF.

This rearrangement joins TRBV7-2 to TRBJ2-1; 10 bases are a match to TRBD1. This CDR3 is built from 14 residues. V was clipped by 6 bases and J by 8 bases; unmatched bases: 7. Germline CDR1 SGHTA, CDR2 FQGNSA. The CDR3 nucleotides read TGTGCCAGCAGTCAGACAGGGGGCTTTGATGAGCAGTTCTTC. Translating gives CASSQTGGFDEQFF.

This clonotype was found many times. CDR3 coding DNA: TGTGCCAGCAGTTTCTCCGGACGGGGGGCTGGCGAGCAGTACTTC. As protein: CASSFSGRGAGEQYF. The chain employs TRBV12-3 or TRBV12-4 and TRBJ2-7; D perhaps matches TRBD2 (7 bases). Between the trimmed V and J ends, which lost 3 bases and 6 bases, there was a span of 18 bases. This CDR3 is built from 15 residues.

This clonotype was picked up many times. The V gene is TRBV10-3, the J gene TRBJ1-2; 9 bases map to TRBD1. Trimming took 2 bases from V and 6 from J; bases not matched to a gene: 13. Germline V gives CDR1 ENHRY, CDR2 SYGVKD. The CDR3 loop spans 17 amino acids. This chain's CDR3 is CAISETPSGQGTDGYTF. The DNA for the CDR3 is TGTGCCATCAGTGAGACTCCTTCGGGACAGGGTACGGATGGCTACACCTTC.

This clonotype was recorded at least ten times. The chain recombines TRBV19 with TRBJ1-5; 10 bases are shared with TRBD1. The trim removed 3 bases at V and 6 bases at J, leaving 5 bases unmatched. CDR1 is LNHDA and CDR2 is SQIVND in the germline V gene (reference sequence). This CDR3 is 15 amino acids long. The CDR3, as DNA: TGTGCCAGTAGTATTTCCCGGACAGGGGGTCAGCCCCAGCATTTT. This translates into CASSISRTGGQPQHF.

This clonotype was picked up many times. This CDR3 reads CASSQRAMNTEAFF. Here the CDR3 DNA reads TGTGCCAGCAGCCAGAGGGCCATGAACACTGAAGCTTTCTTT. The chain uses TRBV3-1 and TRBJ1-1; D unclear. This CDR3 is built from 14 residues. V lost 3 bases and J lost 0, with 8 bases in between. The germline V gene has CDR1 LGHDT and CDR2 YNNKEL (reference sequence).

The table lists this clonotype with many counts. The CDR3, as DNA: TGTGCCAGCAGCACGCCCCGGGACAACCGGTACCAAGAGACCCAGTACTTC. Its translation: CASSTPRDNRYQETQYF. The chain recombines TRBV7-2 with TRBJ2-5, with D tentatively TRBD1 (6 bases). Germline-derived CDR1 and CDR2 are SGHTA and FQGNSA. The germline V and J ends were trimmed by 5 bases and 0 bases, with 19 bases remaining between them. This CDR3 comprises 17 residues.

This clonotype was seen at least ten times. At one of its ends the junction is not consistent with the germline gene, which may arise from a read error. V gene TRBV29-1 combines with J gene TRBJ2-3; no clear D gene. CDR3 length equals 11 residues. Germline V gene sequence: CDR1 SQVTM, CDR2 ANQGSEA. CDR3 residues: CSVDDTGPRDF. The CDR3 coding sequence is TGCAGCGTTGATGACACGGGCCCTCGGGATTTT.

This clonotype was seen repeatedly, ten times or more. The gene calls are TRBV24-1 and TRBJ1-5; 9 nucleotides line up with TRBD1. CDR3 length: 15 amino acids. The J segment lost 11 bases and the V segment lost 4 bases, leaving 11 bases of the junction unmatched. The germline V gene encodes CDR1 KGHDR and CDR2 SFDVKD. The CDR3 nucleotides read TGTGCCACCAGTGAGACGGGACAGGGCCTTAATTCCCAGCATTTT. It is translated as CATSETGQGLNSQHF.

This clonotype was recorded many times. The chain uses TRBV12-3 or TRBV12-4 and TRBJ1-5; D not resolved. V lost 0 bases, J lost 10 bases, and 4 bases lay in between. This CDR3 region has 11 residues. Here the CDR3 DNA reads TGTGCCAGCAGTTTAGCGGGACCCCAGCATTTT. It yields the protein CASSLAGPQHF.

At least ten counts were recorded for this clonotype. The chain couples TRBV7-9 to TRBJ2-7; D remains unclear. The CDR3 sequence is 13 residues long. V was shortened by 0 bases and J by 4 bases, with 7 bases between the two germline ends. Germline V lookup: CDR1 SEHNR, CDR2 FQNEAQ (reference sequence). The CDR3 DNA reads as TGTGCCAGCAGCTTAGCCAGTGTATACGAGCAGTACTTC. The encoded protein is CASSLASVYEQYF.

This clonotype was picked up many times. The chain recombines TRBV29-1 with TRBJ1-5, with no clear D. Germline-derived CDR1 and CDR2 are SQVTM and ANQGSEA. This CDR3 region has 12 residues. V lost 4 bases and J 5 bases, leaving 9 bases between the germline ends. CDR3 loop: CSVGARDQPQHF. The CDR3 coding sequence is TGCAGCGTTGGTGCTCGGGATCAGCCCCAGCATTTT.

This clonotype was counted ten times or more. The V call is TRBV5-5, the J call TRBJ2-7; 10 nucleotides match TRBD2. In germline, CDR1 is SGHKS, CDR2 YYEKEE (reference sequence). The V segment lost 0 bases and the J segment 0 bases; nucleotides outside the gene matches: 6. The CDR3 extends over 17 amino acids. DNA for the CDR3: TGTGCCAGCAGCTTGGCCGTGGCTAGCGGGAGCTCCTACGAGCAGTACTTC. Its protein product is CASSLAVASGSSYEQYF.

This clonotype was observed many times. The chain recombines TRBV5-1 with TRBJ1-2, with 8 positions matching TRBD1. This CDR3 has 18 residues. J was trimmed by 0 bases and V by 4 bases; bases with no gene match: 14. CDR1 is SGHRS, CDR2 YFSETQ, per germline. CDR3 nucleotide sequence: TGCGCCAGCAGCCGAGGACAGGGAACGCAATCTTCTAACTATGGCTACACCTTC. Residues: CASSRGQGTQSSNYGYTF.

This clonotype was counted at least ten times. CDR3 in DNA: TGCACCCTGGGGGGAGACTATGGCTACACCTTC. This translates into CTLGGDYGYTF. The rearrangement links TRBV29-1 to TRBJ1-2; maybe TRBD1 (5 bases). The length of the CDR3 is 11 residues. Germline lookup yields CDR1 SQVTM and CDR2 ANQGSEA.

This clonotype occurred many times. V gene TRBV7-9 combines with J gene TRBJ1-2; D is undetermined. CDR1 is SEHNR, CDR2 FQNEAQ, per germline (reference sequence). The CDR3 has 13 residues. V gave up 3 bases and J gave up 4 bases, with 9 bases separating them. The DNA for the CDR3 is TGTGCCAGCAGCTTCGGGGTGGGCTATGGCTACACCTTC. Its translation: CASSFGVGYGYTF.

This clonotype appeared many times. V is TRBV18 and J is TRBJ2-4, with 11 bases identical to TRBD2. This CDR3 has 16 amino acids. V lost 1 base, J lost 7 bases, and 6 bases stayed unmatched. CDR1 and CDR2 from the germline V gene are KGHSH and LQKENI. The CDR3 DNA reads as TGTGCCAGCTCACCACGGGGACTAGCGGAGGGGAACATTCAGTACTTC. Translating gives CASSPRGLAEGNIQYF.

This clonotype was seen repeatedly, ten times or more. The CDR3: CASSTVGPNSGNTIYF. DNA of the CDR3: TGTGCCAGCAGTACCGTAGGCCCGAACTCTGGAAACACCATATATTTT. This rearrangement joins TRBV28 to TRBJ1-3; unclear D gene. V was shortened by 5 bases and J by 0 bases, with 14 bases between the two germline ends. This CDR3 is 16 amino acids long. Germline V gene sequence: CDR1 MDHEN, CDR2 SYDVKM. Complete variable domain (other parts from reference TRBV28 and TRBJ1-3): DVKVTQSSRYLVKRTGEKVFLECVQDMDHENMFWYRQDPGLGLRLIYFSYDVKMKEKGDIPEGYSVSREKKERFSLILESASTNQTSMYLCASSTVGPNSGNTIYFGEGSWLTVV.